Below, 21 T cell receptor beta chains from the same sample are listed, as sequenced in a study of brain T cells in children with intractable seizures. Profiled with immunoSEQ multiplex PCR; TCRdb holds only in-frame clones, not every one. Here the sample spans 300,000 to 400,000 clones, over 90% being singletons. Time point defined: blood from clinic visit 5 months post-surgery; TSC patient then seizure free. Sequencing was performed on peripheral blood, taken 4 to 5 months after surgery. The receptors were gathered from a boy in the first two years of life with tuberous sclerosis and intractable seizures.

The rearrangement joins TRBV12-3 or TRBV12-4 to TRBJ2-2; D is ambiguous. This CDR3 has 13 amino acids. The ends were cut back, 3 bases at V and 4 bases at J, with 6 bases in the middle. CDR3 sequence: CASSLWVTGELFF. CDR3 DNA sequence: TGTGCCAGCAGTTTGTGGGTCACCGGGGAGCTGTTTTTT.

The chain recombines TRBV5-5 with TRBJ1-1, with 9 bases identical to TRBD1. J gave up 1 base and V 4 bases, and 8 bases lay outside the gene matches. CDR1 and CDR2 from the germline V gene are SGHKS and YYEKEE (reference sequence). The CDR3 totals 16 residues. CDR3 protein: CASSVTGGRGNTEAFF. In nucleotides, the CDR3 is TGTGCCAGCAGCGTAACAGGGGGCAGGGGGAACACTGAAGCTTTCTTT.

The chain combines TRBV6-5 with TRBJ1-2; 7 nucleotides agree with TRBD1. CDR1 is MNHEY, CDR2 SVGAGI, per germline. The CDR3 runs to 14 residues. V shed 6 bases and J 3 bases; nucleotides not matched to a gene: 7. The CDR3 bases are TGTGCCAGCAGACTACAGGGGACAGACTATGGCTACACCTTC. Translating it yields CASRLQGTDYGYTF.

The chain uses TRBV19 and TRBJ2-7; D might be TRBD1 (6 bases). The CDR3 runs to 14 residues. CDR1 is LNHDA and CDR2 is SQIVND in the germline V gene (reference sequence). Deletions cut 3 bases from V and 3 bases from J, with 12 bases between. CDR3 nucleotides: TGTGCCAGTAGTATCGGGACACCCAACTACGAGCAGTACTTC. Translating gives CASSIGTPNYEQYF.

CDR3: CASSPSWTVVNTEAFF. CDR3 sequence (DNA): TGTGCCAGCAGCCCTTCCTGGACAGTGGTGAACACTGAAGCTTTCTTT. The chain carries TRBV7-9 and TRBJ1-1; perhaps TRBD1 as D (6 bases). The CDR3 spans 16 residues. The germline V and J ends were trimmed by 5 bases and 0 bases, with 16 bases remaining between them. Germline V CDR1 and CDR2: SEHNR, FQNEAQ (reference sequence).

The chain recombines TRBV6-5 with TRBJ1-1, with 10 nucleotides matching TRBD1. Germline loops: CDR1 MNHEY, CDR2 SVGAGI. The V and J ends lost 7 bases and 7 bases, in that order; junction bases with no gene match: 9. The CDR3 consists of 14 residues. DNA of the CDR3: TGTGCCAGCAAGGTAGTGGGACAGGGGTTTGAAGCTTTCTTT. Translation gives CASKVVGQGFEAFF.

The chain carries TRBV7-2 and TRBJ2-7, with D hard to call. The CDR3 is 12 amino acids. In germline, CDR1 is SGHTA, CDR2 FQGNSA. V was pared by 5 bases and J by 6 bases, with 11 bases between. The CDR3 region is CASSPSLGEQYF. CDR3 DNA sequence: TGTGCCAGCAGCCCCTCGTTGGGCGAGCAGTACTTC.

The CDR3 reads CASRDNHFLANYGYTF. CDR3 bases: TGTGCCAGCAGAGATAACCATTTCCTAGCTAACTATGGCTACACCTTC. The genes are TRBV6-6 and TRBJ1-2; no clear D gene. V was cut by 6 bases and J by 0 bases, with 17 bases left in between. The CDR3 runs to 16 residues. Germline CDR1 and CDR2: MNHNY and SVGAGI (reference sequence).

Points on this clone: The germline gene is not matched at one end of the junction; a read error may be the cause. The chain is built from TRBV7-7 and TRBJ2-3; maybe TRBD1 (5 bases). This CDR3 is 13 amino acids long. From germline, CDR1 is SSHAT and CDR2 FNYEAQ (reference sequence). In DNA, the CDR3 is TGTGCTAGCAGCCGGTTCGAAGACAGAAGGCAGTATTTT. It is translated as CASSRFEDRRQYF. The full variable domain, its missing parts supplied by reference TRBV7-7 and TRBJ2-3, is GAGVSQSPRYKVTKRGQDVTLRCDPISSHATLYWYQQALGQGPEFLTYFNYEAQPDKSGLPSDRFSAERPEGSISTLTIQRTEQRDSAMYRCASSRFEDRRQYFGPGTRLTVL.

This clone was observed a single time. This rearrangement joins TRBV30 to TRBJ2-5; TRBD2 matches at 11 bases. V dropped 5 bases and J dropped 5; count of bases not matched to a gene: 7. CDR1 and CDR2 from the germline V gene are GTSNPN and SVGIG (reference sequence). This CDR3 has 14 amino acids. The CDR3 nucleotides are TGTGCCTGGTCCCGGACTAGCGGGCTGGAGACCCAGTACTTC. Residues: CAWSRTSGLETQYF.

V and J are TRBV9 and TRBJ2-1; the D gene is possibly TRBD2 (6 bases). This CDR3 is built from 15 residues. Germline values: CDR1 SGDLS, CDR2 YYNGEE. Trimming took off 0 bases at V and 7 bases at J, with 14 bases between the two ends. CDR3 nucleotide sequence: TGTGCCAGCAGCGTAGCGGGAGCCTTGGAGAATGAGCAGTTCTTC. Amino acid sequence: CASSVAGALENEQFF. Drawing the rest from reference TRBV9 and TRBJ2-1, the complete variable domain is DSGVTQTPKHLITATGQRVTLRCSPRSGDLSVYWYQQSLDQGLQFLIQYYNGEERAKGNILERFSAQQFPDLHSELNLSSLELGDSALYFCASSVAGALENEQFFGPGTRLTVL.

A single count supports this clone. The J gene is TRBJ2-1, the V gene TRBV27; D is unclear. The V and J ends lost 6 bases and 10 bases respectively, with 10 bases between them. The CDR3 covers 11 residues. CDR1 and CDR2 (germline): MNHEY, SMNVEV (reference sequence). CDR3 residues: CASRIGKEQFF. In nucleotides, the CDR3 is TGTGCCAGCAGAATAGGAAAAGAGCAGTTCTTC.

This rearrangement joins TRBV20-1 to TRBJ2-7; TRBD2 might be the D (5 bases). V shed 3 bases and J shed 7 bases, with 10 bases lying between them. From germline, CDR1 is DFQATT and CDR2 SNEGSKA (reference sequence). The CDR3 extends over 11 amino acids. The CDR3 loop is CSASRGGEQYF. The CDR3 DNA reads TGCAGTGCTAGTCGGGGTGGTGAGCAGTACTTC.

CDR3 loop: CASSLSSGGAADTQYF. In nucleotides, the CDR3 is TGTGCCAGCAGTCTGTCCAGCGGGGGGGCCGCAGATACGCAGTATTTT. The V and J genes are TRBV6-2 or TRBV6-3 and TRBJ2-3; 10 bases match TRBD2. Per the germline V gene, CDR1 is MNHEY and CDR2 is SVGEGT. The junction had 9 bases not matched to a gene; V was cut back by 5 bases and J by 4 bases. The CDR3 has 16 amino acids.

The chain uses TRBV6-6 and TRBJ2-3; 10 positions match TRBD2. The CDR3 length is 16 residues. Trimming at V came to 3 bases and at J to 6 bases, leaving 9 bases not matched to a gene. CDR1 is MNHNY and CDR2 is SVGAGI in the germline V gene (reference sequence). CDR3 bases: TGTGCCAGCAGTTATGAGCGGGGGGGCGTAGCGGATACGCAGTATTTT. It codes for CASSYERGGVADTQYF.

This chain links TRBV21-1 with TRBJ1-3. TRBV21-1 is a documented pseudogene. The CDR3 sequence is 20 residues long. CDR3 residues: CASSKESGGGVGNSGNTIYF. DNA for the CDR3: TGTGCCAGCAGCAAAGAGTCGGGTGGGGGAGTGGGGAACTCTGGAAACACCATATATTTT.

The genes are TRBV24-1 and TRBJ1-4; 9 nucleotides agree with TRBD1. This CDR3 spans 15 amino acids. Germline V gives CDR1 KGHDR, CDR2 SFDVKD. V gave up 4 bases and J gave up 7 bases; unmatched junction bases: 6. CDR3 sequence (DNA): TGTGCCACCAGTGACACGGGACAGGGTGGTGAAAAACTGTTTTTT. Its translation is CATSDTGQGGEKLFF.

The chain carries TRBV5-6 and TRBJ1-1; D not resolved. Trimming took off 4 bases at V and 0 bases at J, with 7 bases between the two ends. Germline V gene sequence: CDR1 SGHDT, CDR2 YYEEEE. This CDR3 is 13 amino acids long. The CDR3 protein is CASSPTLNTEAFF. DNA for the CDR3: TGTGCCAGCAGCCCCACACTGAACACTGAAGCTTTCTTT.

V gene TRBV30 combines with J gene TRBJ2-1; D is possibly TRBD1 (6 bases). In germline, CDR1 is GTSNPN, CDR2 SVGIG (reference sequence). V lost 3 bases to trimming and J lost 0 bases, with 15 bases between them. CDR3 size: 16 residues. In DNA, the CDR3 is TGTGCCTGGAGGGGGGCCAAGGGCCTCTCCTACAATGAGCAGTTCTTC. Translated: CAWRGAKGLSYNEQFF.

The V gene is TRBV11-3, the J gene TRBJ1-5; D unclear. The germline V gene has CDR1 SGHNT and CDR2 YENEEA. Trimming took 5 bases from V and 3 from J, leaving 11 bases between them. The CDR3 runs to 14 residues. CDR3 nucleotides: TGTGCCAGCAGCCGAGCGGCAGTCAATCAGCCCCAGCATTTT. Its translation is CASSRAAVNQPQHF.

In its sample, this clone was seen once. The rearrangement uses TRBV7-9 and TRBJ2-5; D is possibly TRBD2 (6 bases). CDR1 SEHNR and CDR2 FQNEAQ come from the germline V gene (reference sequence). The CDR3 is 14 residues long. V lost 3 bases and J lost 7, with 15 bases in between. CDR3 bases: TGTGCCAGCAGCTTTGCGGGGCCAAAGGGGACCCAGTACTTC. Residues: CASSFAGPKGTQYF.